This record concerns one TCR beta chain sequence. Its antigen remains unidentified. The germline gene is not matched at one end of the junction; a read error may be the cause. The sample comes from a study of shared clonotypes between healthy human individuals. The deep-level immunoSEQ assay was used. Sequenced by immunoSEQ multiplex PCR; TCRdb stores in-frame clones only, minus some. The table includes about 1 million clones, around 76% detected once. Overall study findings and caveats: Generation probabilities of non-shared clonotypes were lower (relative to those shared by all four donors). Naive subsets generally had larger estimated richness than memory subsets. Researchers sampled only blood; tissue repertoires likely differ.

Germline lookup yields CDR1 MNHNY and CDR2 SVGAGI (reference sequence). There are 12 residues in the CDR3. The sample taken for sequencing was memory CD4+ T cells sorted from blood. Subset indicated: CD45RA-negative fraction. The TCR sequence derives from a young man in good health. The chain has TRBV6-6 and TRBJ2-7; D may correspond to TRBD1 or TRBD2 (5 bases each). In DNA, the CDR3 is TGTGCCAGCAGCCGGGGCGTGGGGATGCGACACTTC. Residues: CASSRGVGMRHF.